This TCR beta chain originates from a study of cytomegalovirus exposure and HLA in healthy donors. Overall study findings and caveats: Cytomegalovirus association was assigned to more than 150 TCR beta chains.

As for this clone: The antigen is not known.

Repertoires were generated with immunoSEQ multiplex PCR, while TCRdb's copy carries only in-frame clones and drops some. Counted here are roughly 86,000 clones, around 96% occurring once; the ten biggest clones make up roughly 1.6%. Trimming took 5 bases from V and 7 from J, leaving 2 bases between them. CDR1 and CDR2 from the germline V gene are DFQATT and SNEGSKA (reference sequence). The CDR3 sequence is 8 residues long. The material sequenced was PBMCs. The TCR was taken from a man in his late teens or twenties in good health and CMV-seropositive. V is TRBV20-1 and J is TRBJ1-1, with D uncertain. CDR3 sequence (DNA): TGCAGTGCTCTTGAAGCTTTCTTT. It encodes CSALEAFF.